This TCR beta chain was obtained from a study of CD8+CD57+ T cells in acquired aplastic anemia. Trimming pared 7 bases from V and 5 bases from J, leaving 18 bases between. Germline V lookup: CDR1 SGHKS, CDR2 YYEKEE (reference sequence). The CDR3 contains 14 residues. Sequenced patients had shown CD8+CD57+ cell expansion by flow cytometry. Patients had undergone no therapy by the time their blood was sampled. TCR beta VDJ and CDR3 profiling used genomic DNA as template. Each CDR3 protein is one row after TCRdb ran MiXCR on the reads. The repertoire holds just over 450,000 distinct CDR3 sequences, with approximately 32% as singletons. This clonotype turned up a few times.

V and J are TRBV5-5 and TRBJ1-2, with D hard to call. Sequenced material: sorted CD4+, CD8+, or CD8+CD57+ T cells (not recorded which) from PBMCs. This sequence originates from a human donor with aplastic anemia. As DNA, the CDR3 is TGTGCCAGCTCACCGACCGGAAATCCGTATGGCTACACCTTC. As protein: CASSPTGNPYGYTF. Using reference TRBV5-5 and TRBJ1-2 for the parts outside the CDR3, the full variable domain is DAGVTQSPTHLIKTRGQQVTLRCSPISGHKSVSWYQQVLGQGPQFIFQYYEKEERGRGNFPDRFSARQFPNYSSELNVNALLLGDSALYLCASSPTGNPYGYTFGSGTRLTVV.